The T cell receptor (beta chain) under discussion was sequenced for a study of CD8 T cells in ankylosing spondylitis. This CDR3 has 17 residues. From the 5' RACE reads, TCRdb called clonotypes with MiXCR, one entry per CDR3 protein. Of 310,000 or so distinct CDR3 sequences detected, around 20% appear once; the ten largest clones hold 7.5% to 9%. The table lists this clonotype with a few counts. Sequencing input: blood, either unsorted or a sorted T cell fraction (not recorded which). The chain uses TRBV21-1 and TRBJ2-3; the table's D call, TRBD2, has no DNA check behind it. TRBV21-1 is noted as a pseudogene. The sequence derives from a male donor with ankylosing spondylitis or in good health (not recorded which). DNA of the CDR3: TGTGCCAGCAGCAAACGGCAAGCGGGTCCCTACACAGATACGCAGTATTTT. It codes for CASSKRQAGPYTDTQYF.